This TCR beta chain was sequenced in a study of blood T cell repertoires in COVID-19. Study information: Specimens from acute and convalescent COVID-19 originated in the United States, Italy and Spain. T cells, B-cell-depleted T cells, or PBMCs provided the cDNA or gDNA that served as material.

CDR1 is MGHDK and CDR2 is SYGVNS in the germline V gene. Trimming pared 4 bases from V and 7 bases from J, leaving 14 bases between. The CDR3 covers 14 residues. In the study's own analysis: Cell counts per sample came from amplifying reference gene primers. Profiling relied on immunoSEQ multiplex PCR, and the TCRdb table lists in-frame clones only, not all of them. The V and J calls and clone size were taken over from that table, and D and trimming were inferred from the DNA. The sample carries over 90,000 clones, around 84% recorded once. The receptor comes from a man in his fifties or sixties with active or convalescent COVID-19. The sample taken for sequencing was peripheral blood. This rearrangement joins TRBV25-1 to TRBJ1-5; a possible D gene is TRBD1 (6 bases). The CDR3 sequence is CASSGDMPGQPQHF. The CDR3 nucleotides read TGTGCCAGCAGTGGGGACATGCCGGGCCAGCCCCAGCATTTT.